This T cell receptor (beta chain) is drawn from a study of T-cell memory formation after mild COVID-19. Using its own MiXCR run on the 5' RACE reads, TCRdb lists one record per CDR3 protein. The table includes hundreds of thousands of distinct CDR3 sequences, approximately 15% detected once. V trimming: 1 base; J trimming: 8 bases; junction bases outside the gene matches: 19. CDR3 length equals 19 residues. Germline values: CDR1 SGHTA, CDR2 FQGTGA. This clonotype was counted many times. The chain couples TRBV7-3 to TRBJ1-2; 10 nucleotides align to TRBD1. The sample was PBMCs or a T cell subset sorted from them (not recorded which). The clonotype was recovered from a man aged 18-30 years who had mild COVID-19 (a few samples of this study predate the infection). Cell type and time point are not known. In nucleotides, the CDR3 is TGTGCCAGCAGCTTAAACGTGTCTGTTTGGGGACAGGGGAAAGGGGGCTACACCTTC. It specifies CASSLNVSVWGQGKGGYTF.